This TCR beta chain was sequenced in a study of identical twins (dated by TCRdb to about 2016). As for the study more broadly: TCR alpha and beta repertoires from monozygotic twins, unrelated adults of various ages and cord blood were deep-sequenced to test whether fetal clonotypes persist. Replicate twin experiments were performed at different times using different library preparation protocols to rule out contamination.

Only healthy Caucasian donors were included. The researchers also sequenced three unrelated adults who were not twins: a male aged 18 to 30, a male aged 50 to 59, and a female aged 50 to 59. Using Miltenyi CD45RO+ enrichment and human naive T-cell isolation kits, memory (CD45RO+) and naive T cells were isolated from PBMC. Receptor amplification or capture employed 5' RACE. The reads were generated on an Illumina HiSeq 2000. Template switching introduced a universal primer binding site; the final cDNA contained a unique molecular identifier, enabling accurate counting of TCR cDNA molecules. Specific primers in the conserved constant-segment region were used to synthesize first-strand cDNA for TCR alpha and beta chains. To control for contamination, each cDNA library was double barcoded with a SMART-Mk sample barcode plus Illumina barcodes. TruSeq adapter sequences along with Illumina sample barcodes were introduced in two successive PCR steps. The Illumina HiSeq platform was used with custom primers to sequence TCR alpha and beta cDNA libraries. In the original analysis: MiGEC was used to process raw reads and extract unique molecular identifiers, and MiXCR was used to find CDR3 positions. Recombination models were inferred per individual with the repgenHMM and IGoR tools using an EM algorithm. The tcR package in R was used for shared clonotype analysis, with sharing normalized by the product of cloneset sizes. To study raw recombination free of thymic and clonal selection effects, out-of-frame nonproductive sequences were analyzed. The public reads were quality trimmed at Q25 with fastp and then assembled into clones with MiXCR by TCRdb, keeping productive beta chains. For every CDR3 protein sequence, its rows merge into one entry that carries the most common genes and DNA. V and J calls and clone size were set by TCRdb, not the authors. The sample records around 670,000 distinct CDR3 sequences, 6% to 6.5% of which are singletons. The ten largest account for about 2% of the sample.

General conclusions and limits of the study: Invariant T cells such as MAIT and iNKT could partly confound zero-insertion analyses, though diverse VJ usage argued against this for most clonotypes. Conclusions relied on cross-sectional statistical analysis, since the same donors could not be followed over many years. Fewer insertions were carried by abundant cord blood beta clonotypes; a weaker similar trend was observed in young adult naive repertoires, while no such trend was observed in memory repertoires. In monozygotic twins, recombination models systematically underestimated out-of-frame TCR alpha sharing, but the models matched the sharing seen between unrelated individuals. Compared with coincidental sharing between unrelated individuals, out-of-frame TCR alpha sequences shared between twins had an excess of sequences with low generation probability. A weaker excess of twin sharing was found in beta out-of-frame sequences because the signal-to-noise ratio was lowered by fewer shared sequences.

Ten or more counts support this clonotype. Its target antigen remains unknown. No base-level quality is on record; no much larger clone is a single base apart. The germline V gene supplies CDR1 MNHEY and CDR2 SVGAGI. The germline ends are 8 bases apart after V is trimmed by 2 bases and J by 1 base. Including cysteine and phenylalanine, the CDR3 has 15 amino acids. The DNA shown is the 45-base CDR3, in frame from base 1. Sequencing used naive T cells sorted from blood. The cell subset or site label here, explained by the study, means: cells isolated with a human naive T-cell isolation kit. Recombination linked TRBV6-5 to TRBJ2-2, with an unclear D gene assignment. This TCR came from a man younger than 35 in good health. In nucleotides, the sequence is TGTGCCAGCAGTTACGAGCACAGGAACACCGGGGAGCTGTTTTTT. This codes for CASSYEHRNTGELFF.